This TCR beta chain comes out of a study of monozygotic twins with inflammatory bowel disease. Findings and caveats of the study: Among T cells, the various subtypes were not distinguishable.

A template switching step added UMIs, each with a 6-nucleotide sample barcode. Using the 5' RACE reads, TCRdb records one entry per CDR3 protein without DNA. In all, the sample yields 150,000 to 200,000 distinct CDR3 sequences. On this clonotype itself: The antigen is undetermined.

Germline CDR1 and CDR2: GTSNPN and SVGIG (reference sequence). The CDR3 length is 16 residues. The sequenced sample was blood. The source of this sequence is a human donor with ulcerative colitis or Crohn's disease, or a healthy co-twin of an affected twin (not recorded which). The chain is built from TRBV30 and TRBJ1-3; TCRdb's D gene call, TRBD1, goes unchecked for lack of DNA. The chain's CDR3 is CAWSVLGWGSGNTIYF.